The 27 T cell receptor beta chains presented below share a single source sample, sequenced in a study of blood T cells in healthy people across ages. Then a second PCR, running about 7 to 11 cycles, was carried out with a sample-barcoded 5' primer and a J-beta primer mix. TCRdb analysed the 5' RACE reads with MiXCR anew, one entry per CDR3 protein. The table has about 970,000 distinct CDR3 sequences, 51% seen once. Sequencing input: blood. Receptors were obtained from a woman aged 60 to 75 in good health.

This chain joins TRBV20-1 and TRBJ2-5, with D maybe TRBD1 (5 bases). The better agreement between TRBJ2-7 and the DNA end casts doubt on the J call. Germline V CDR1 and CDR2: DFQATT, SNEGSKA (reference sequence). This CDR3 has 12 residues. CDR3 sequence (DNA): TGCAGGGCTCAACGGCAGGGAACCGAGCAGTACTTC. Translated, it gives CRAQRQGTEQYF.

This clonotype was seen more than once but under ten times. The V gene is TRBV2, the J gene TRBJ2-4, with 8 positions matching TRBD1. CDR1 and CDR2 from the germline V gene are SNHLY and FYNNEI. J lost 8 bases, V lost 7 bases, and 4 bases had no gene match. This CDR3 has 12 residues. This chain's CDR3 is CASTATGDIQYF. The DNA of the CDR3 is TGTGCCAGCACCGCGACAGGGGACATTCAGTACTTC.

The chain recombines TRBV20-1 with TRBJ2-1; 7 nucleotides line up with TRBD2. The CDR3 consists of 14 residues. Looked up from germline, CDR1 is DFQATT and CDR2 is SNEGSKA (reference sequence). Trimming took 3 bases from V and 2 from J; bases not matched to a gene: 4. CDR3 DNA sequence: TGCAGTGCTAGCATGACTAGCACCTACAATGAGCAGTTCTTC. This gives the protein CSASMTSTYNEQFF.

This chain links TRBV7-2 with TRBJ2-6; 7 bases match TRBD1. This CDR3 is built from 16 residues. The germline gives CDR1 SGHTA, CDR2 FQGNSA. After removal of 3 bases from V and 4 bases from J, the junction contained 6 bases not matched to a gene. CDR3 nucleotide sequence: TGTGCCAGCAGCTTCCAGGGGGTAGTAGGGGCCAACGTCCTGACTTTC. This codes for CASSFQGVVGANVLTF.

The chain couples TRBV18 to TRBJ2-7; 9 positions match TRBD2. The J segment lost 5 bases and the V segment lost 4 bases, leaving 6 bases of the junction unmatched. The CDR3 totals 14 residues. Germline V CDR1 and CDR2: KGHSH, LQKENI. CDR3 loop: CASSRLAGEDEQYF. The CDR3 DNA is TGTGCCAGCTCACGTTTAGCGGGAGAGGACGAGCAGTACTTC.

V gene TRBV5-4 combines with J gene TRBJ2-1; 10 nucleotides line up with TRBD2. Looked up from germline, CDR1 is SGHNT and CDR2 is YYREEE (reference sequence). The CDR3 spans 15 residues. The V segment lost 0 bases and the J segment 8 bases; nucleotides outside the gene matches: 5. CDR3 in DNA: TGTGCCAGCAGCTTGGCTCTAGCGGGAGTCGATGAGCAGTTCTTC. It translates to CASSLALAGVDEQFF.

This chain connects TRBV28 to TRBJ2-6, with D perhaps TRBD1 (6 bases). The CDR3 is made up of 17 amino acids. Trimming took off 6 bases at V and 2 bases at J, with 17 bases between the two ends. Germline V gives CDR1 MDHEN, CDR2 SYDVKM. CDR3 protein: CASRSTGTRTGANVLTF. The CDR3 coding sequence is TGTGCCAGCAGGTCCACAGGGACAAGGACTGGGGCCAACGTCCTGACTTTC.

The genes are TRBV2 and TRBJ2-1, with a tentative D call TRBD1 (6 bases). Germline CDR1 and CDR2: SNHLY and FYNNEI. The CDR3 is 16 residues long. V lost 5 bases and J 6 bases, leaving 20 bases between the germline ends. The CDR3 bases are TGTGCCAGCAGTCGAGGAACAGGGTTGGTCAGCAATGAGCAGTTCTTC. It translates to CASSRGTGLVSNEQFF.

Here the CDR3 DNA reads TGTGCCAGCTCAAGCGGGACTTTGGGGGAGCAGTACTTC. It is translated as CASSSGTLGEQYF. The V gene is TRBV28, the J gene TRBJ2-7; 7 bases line up with TRBD2. The CDR3 spans 13 residues. Losses at the gene ends were 8 bases for V and 7 bases for J; bases not matched to a gene: 11. CDR1 is MDHEN and CDR2 is SYDVKM in the germline V gene.

V gene TRBV10-2 combines with J gene TRBJ2-7, with 8 bases that match TRBD2. The CDR3 has 16 residues. Germline CDR1 reads WSHSY; CDR2 reads SAAADI. J lost 0 bases, V lost 2 bases, and 6 bases had no gene match. CDR3 in DNA: TGCGCCAGCAGTGAGGGGCTTAGCGGGATCTCCTACGAGCAGTACTTC. Its protein is CASSEGLSGISYEQYF.

V and J are TRBV6-6 and TRBJ2-3; the D is unclear. This CDR3 has 15 amino acids. V lost 2 bases and J lost 0, with 9 bases in between. CDR1 is MNHNY, CDR2 SVGAGI, per germline (reference sequence). The CDR3 spells CASSYREASTDTQYF. The CDR3 coding sequence is TGTGCCAGCAGTTACAGGGAAGCTAGCACAGATACGCAGTATTTT.

The rearrangement joins TRBV7-8 to TRBJ2-7; no definite D call. Germline CDR1 reads SGHVS; CDR2 reads FQNEAQ. The CDR3 is 13 residues long. The ends were cut back, 5 bases at V and 3 bases at J, with 11 bases in the middle. CDR3 bases: TGTGCCAGCAGCGGTGGGTTCAACTACGAGCAGTACTTC. It codes for CASSGGFNYEQYF.

This chain joins TRBV27 and TRBJ2-2; 7 nucleotides align to TRBD1. From germline, CDR1 is MNHEY and CDR2 SMNVEV (reference sequence). V trimming: 3 bases; J trimming: 0 bases; junction bases outside the gene matches: 4. CDR3 length: 16 residues. The CDR3 spells CASSFPGTANTGELFF. CDR3 coding DNA: TGTGCCAGCAGTTTCCCCGGGACAGCGAACACCGGGGAGCTGTTTTTT.

This sequence joins TRBV6-1 and TRBJ2-1; the match to TRBD2 covers 7 bases. Germline assignment: CDR1 MNHNS and CDR2 SASEGT. V was clipped by 5 bases and J by 6 bases; unmatched bases: 10. This CDR3 is built from 15 residues. The DNA of the CDR3 is TGTGCCAGCAGTTATTTCCGACTAGCAGGCAATGAGCAGTTCTTC. Amino acids: CASSYFRLAGNEQFF.

The V and J genes are TRBV12-3 or TRBV12-4 and TRBJ2-2, with 7 bases fitting TRBD2. V lost 3 bases to trimming and J lost 5 bases; unmatched junction nucleotides: 12. The CDR3 runs 17 residues. CDR3 amino acids: CASSFSRRERRTGELFF. The DNA for the CDR3 is TGTGCCAGCAGTTTCAGCAGGCGGGAGCGGCGGACCGGGGAGCTGTTTTTT.

The gene calls are TRBV7-2 and TRBJ2-5; TRBD2 matches at 8 bases. The germline V gene has CDR1 SGHTA and CDR2 FQGNSA. The CDR3 is 13 amino acids. J was trimmed by 7 bases and V by 5 bases; bases with no gene match: 6. For the CDR3, the DNA is TGTGCCAGCAGCCGAGCGGGGGACCCGACCCAGTACTTC. This codes for CASSRAGDPTQYF.

The genes are TRBV10-2 and TRBJ2-1; 10 bases are a match to TRBD2. V shed 4 bases, J shed 7 bases, and the junction held 10 bases outside the gene matches. The length of the CDR3 is 16 residues. Germline V gene sequence: CDR1 WSHSY, CDR2 SAAADI. The CDR3 is CASSVGSSGSQNEQFF. CDR3 nucleotides: TGCGCCAGCAGTGTAGGGTCTAGCGGGAGTCAAAATGAGCAGTTCTTC.

The chain carries TRBV4-3 and TRBJ2-1; the D gene is possibly TRBD1 (5 bases). The J call could be wrong; TRBJ2-7 is a better fit for the DNA end. This CDR3 comprises 15 residues. Germline CDR1 LGHNA, CDR2 YSLEER. CDR3 sequence (DNA): TGCGCCAGCAGCCAAGATAGGGGTAGAAACAATGAGCAGTACTTC. It encodes CASSQDRGRNNEQYF.

The chain combines TRBV4-2 with TRBJ2-1; 11 bases agree with TRBD2. Looked up from germline, CDR1 is LGHNA and CDR2 is YNFKEQ. CDR3 size: 16 residues. Unmatched junction bases numbered 7, after V lost 3 bases and J lost 6 bases. The CDR3: CASSQRLAGRGNEQFF. CDR3 sequence (DNA): TGTGCCAGCAGCCAGAGACTAGCGGGACGTGGCAATGAGCAGTTCTTC.

This clonotype was seen a handful of times. The chain has TRBV5-1 and TRBJ2-7; D possibly corresponds to TRBD1 (5 bases). V lost 1 base to trimming and J lost 5 bases, with 19 bases between them. CDR3 length equals 16 residues. From germline, CDR1 is SGHRS and CDR2 YFSETQ. The CDR3 DNA reads TGCGCCAGCAGCTTGTCCCCCGAGACAGTTCGCCACGAGCAGTACTTC. The encoded protein is CASSLSPETVRHEQYF.

J is TRBJ1-2 and V is TRBV4-3, with unresolved D. The CDR3 has 15 amino acids. CDR1 is LGHNA, CDR2 YSLEER, per germline. The V and J ends lost 0 bases and 4 bases respectively, with 12 bases between them. The DNA for the CDR3 is TGCGCCAGCAGCCAAGATCTGGGCAGAAGCTATGGCTACACCTTC. Amino acids: CASSQDLGRSYGYTF.

The chain combines TRBV28 with TRBJ2-1, with 8 bases identical to TRBD1. Germline CDR1 MDHEN, CDR2 SYDVKM. The length of the CDR3 is 17 residues. The V gene end was trimmed by 4 bases and the J gene end by 0 bases; junction bases not matched to a gene: 8. This chain's CDR3 is CASSSETGASSYNEQFF. CDR3 DNA sequence: TGTGCCAGCAGTTCCGAGACAGGGGCTAGCTCCTACAATGAGCAGTTCTTC.

V is TRBV28 and J is TRBJ1-5; maybe TRBD1 (6 bases). This CDR3 contains 13 residues. CDR1 and CDR2 (germline): MDHEN, SYDVKM. V was clipped by 6 bases and J by 5 bases, with 11 bases between them. The CDR3 loop is CASRNRVDQPQHF. CDR3 DNA sequence: TGTGCCAGCAGAAACAGGGTAGATCAGCCCCAGCATTTT.

The gene calls are TRBV5-1 and TRBJ2-7; D ambiguous. The germline V gene has CDR1 SGHRS and CDR2 YFSETQ. The CDR3 is made up of 16 amino acids. Trimming pared 0 bases from V and 2 bases from J, leaving 15 bases between. For the CDR3, the DNA is TGCGCCAGCAGCTTGGCCGGGCGAGTTGATACCTACGAGCAGTACTTC. Its protein is CASSLAGRVDTYEQYF.

This clonotype has a handful of counts. The CDR3 spells CASSLIGVDTQYF. CDR3 sequence (DNA): TGTGCCAGCAGCTTAATAGGGGTAGATACGCAGTATTTT. This chain links TRBV7-9 with TRBJ2-3, with D possibly TRBD1 on 5 matching bases. The germline CDR1 and CDR2 sequences are SEHNR and FQNEAQ (reference sequence). V was pared by 2 bases and J by 5 bases, with 8 bases between. This CDR3 has 13 amino acids.

V usage is TRBV29-1 and J usage is TRBJ2-2; 7 bases fit TRBD2. CDR3 length: 16 amino acids. J gave up 6 bases and V 3 bases, and 13 bases lay outside the gene matches. The germline V gene has CDR1 SQVTM and CDR2 ANQGSEA. This chain's CDR3 is CSVELETAGDPGELFF. The CDR3 DNA follows: TGCAGCGTTGAGTTGGAGACGGCGGGAGACCCCGGGGAGCTGTTTTTT.

The J gene is TRBJ2-1, the V gene TRBV20-1; D gene uncertain. The CDR3 has 14 amino acids. V lost 2 bases to trimming and J lost 7 bases, with 15 bases between them. CDR1 DFQATT and CDR2 SNEGSKA come from the germline V gene (reference sequence). The CDR3 loop is CSARWLGYGNEQFF. CDR3 bases: TGCAGTGCTAGATGGCTAGGGTATGGGAATGAGCAGTTCTTC.